These 17 T cell receptor beta chains share one sample of origin, sequenced in a study of blood T cell repertoires in COVID-19. Profiled with immunoSEQ multiplex PCR; TCRdb holds only in-frame clones, not every one. Of some 120,000 clones detected, around four fifths appear once; the ten largest clones hold over 2%. Input material: peripheral blood. The receptor set was obtained from a man aged 25 to 40 with acute or convalescent COVID-19.

The genes are TRBV27 and TRBJ2-2; possibly TRBD2 for D (5 bases). The V end was cut by 4 bases, the J end by 4 bases, with 10 bases between. CDR1 is MNHEY, CDR2 SMNVEV, per germline (reference sequence). The CDR3 runs 14 residues. CDR3 protein: CASSSGWSTGELFF. The CDR3 DNA reads TGTGCCAGCAGTTCGGGGTGGAGCACCGGGGAGCTGTTTTTT.

The rearrangement joins TRBV19 to TRBJ2-2, with 8 bases fitting TRBD2. The CDR3 sequence is 13 residues long. Germline trimming cut 4 bases from V and 5 bases from J; bases unmatched to any gene: 0. The germline gives CDR1 LNHDA, CDR2 SQIVND (reference sequence). CDR3 amino acids: CASSTGGTGELFF. CDR3 sequence (DNA): TGTGCCAGTAGTACGGGGGGGACCGGGGAGCTGTTTTTT.

The chain carries TRBV6-5 and TRBJ2-7; D not resolved. Trimming left V 0 bases short and J 3 bases short, with 9 bases between. The CDR3 has 14 amino acids. CDR1 and CDR2 from the germline V gene are MNHEY and SVGAGI. CDR3: CASSYSGENYEQYF. CDR3 DNA: TGTGCCAGCAGTTACTCGGGCGAGAACTACGAGCAGTACTTC.

The chain is built from TRBV28 and TRBJ1-1; possibly TRBD1 for D (5 bases). The V gene lost 8 bases and the J gene lost 4 bases, with 26 bases spanning the gap. CDR3 size: 17 residues. Per germline, CDR1 MDHEN and CDR2 SYDVKM. CDR3 residues: CASLPLGGGLGVTEAFF. CDR3 bases: TGTGCCAGCCTGCCCTTGGGCGGGGGACTGGGAGTCACTGAAGCTTTCTTT.

V gene TRBV19 combines with J gene TRBJ2-7, with a possible D match to TRBD2 (5 bases). The V gene's germline CDR1 is LNHDA and CDR2 SQIVND (reference sequence). CDR3 length: 15 residues. Between the trimmed V and J ends, which lost 6 bases and 2 bases, there was a span of 17 bases. As DNA, the CDR3 is TGTGCCAGTAGCCTGACCGGGATTGGGGCCTACGAGCAGTACTTC. Amino acid sequence: CASSLTGIGAYEQYF. The variable domain in full, with the rest retrieved from reference TRBV19 and TRBJ2-7, is DGGITQSPKYLFRKEGQNVTLSCEQNLNHDAMYWYRQDPGQGLRLIYYSQIVNDFQKGDIAEGYSVSREKKESFPLTVTSAQKNPTAFYLCASSLTGIGAYEQYFGPGTRLTVT.

This clone was detected only once. The V call is TRBV29-1, the J call TRBJ2-1, with TRBD1 identical over 11 bases. After removal of 6 bases from V and 12 bases from J, the junction contained 13 bases not matched to a gene. CDR1 SQVTM and CDR2 ANQGSEA come from the germline V gene. The CDR3 is made up of 14 amino acids. CDR3 region: CSVAGTGGKNRQFF. CDR3 coding DNA: TGCAGCGTCGCCGGGACAGGGGGGAAGAATCGGCAGTTCTTC.

The V call is TRBV5-6, the J call TRBJ2-5; D perhaps matches TRBD1 (5 bases). CDR1 and CDR2 from the germline V gene are SGHDT and YYEEEE. Trimming took 0 bases from V and 5 from J, leaving 11 bases between them. The CDR3 contains 14 residues. The chain's CDR3 is CASSLGGLEETQYF. CDR3 DNA sequence: TGTGCCAGCAGCTTGGGGGGCCTCGAGGAGACCCAGTACTTC.

Note on this clone: The same CDR3 is also encoded by other DNA sequences in this sample. The rearrangement uses TRBV30 and TRBJ1-3; possibly TRBD1 for D (5 bases). The V gene lost 0 bases and the J gene lost 4 bases, with 10 bases spanning the gap. The CDR3 contains 14 residues. Germline CDR1 and CDR2: GTSNPN and SVGIG (reference sequence). CDR3 sequence: CAWSVGGSGNTIYF. CDR3 sequence (DNA): TGTGCCTGGAGTGTCGGGGGGTCGGGAAACACCATATATTTT.

The gene calls are TRBV6-1 and TRBJ1-4; weak D call: TRBD1 (6 bases). Germline CDR1 and CDR2: MNHNS and SASEGT. Trimming cost V 3 bases and J 8 bases, with 13 bases left between them. The CDR3 loop spans 14 amino acids. The CDR3 is CASSEGGLGEKLFF. CDR3 DNA: TGTGCCAGCAGTGAGGGGGGGCTGGGAGAAAAACTGTTTTTT.

The chain uses TRBV11-1 and TRBJ2-1, with D perhaps matching TRBD2 (6 bases). The CDR3 consists of 15 residues. The V end lost 2 bases, the J end lost 7 bases, and 15 bases lay between the germline ends. The germline V gene encodes CDR1 SGHAT and CDR2 FQDESV (reference sequence). CDR3 DNA sequence: TGTGCCAGCAGCTTAAGGAGGGAGCCGTATAATGAGCAGTTCTTC. It yields the protein CASSLRREPYNEQFF.

This chain connects TRBV7-3 to TRBJ2-4; D might be TRBD2 (5 bases). Germline values: CDR1 SGHTA, CDR2 FQGTGA. Trimming took off 5 bases at V and 7 bases at J, with 12 bases between the two ends. The CDR3 has 13 amino acids. The CDR3 reads CASSLARGNIQYF. The CDR3 coding sequence is TGTGCCAGCAGCCTGGCTAGAGGGAACATTCAGTACTTC.

This rearrangement joins TRBV28 to TRBJ1-4, with 7 nucleotides matching TRBD1. J gave up 4 bases and V 2 bases, and 4 bases lay outside the gene matches. CDR1 is MDHEN and CDR2 is SYDVKM in the germline V gene. The CDR3 covers 15 residues. The DNA of the CDR3 is TGTGCCAGCAGTTTAACAGGGGCTTTTAATGAAAAACTGTTTTTT. It yields the protein CASSLTGAFNEKLFF.

The chain employs TRBV14 and TRBJ2-2; D perhaps matches TRBD1 (5 bases). The CDR3 contains 14 residues. Germline CDR1 reads SGHDN; CDR2 reads FVKESK. Trimming removed 0 bases from V and 5 bases from J, with 7 bases in between. The CDR3 DNA is TGTGCCAGCAGCCAAGATAGGGGAACCGGGGAGCTGTTTTTT. The encoded protein is CASSQDRGTGELFF.

V and J are TRBV10-1 and TRBJ2-6; 7 bases fit TRBD1. Germline CDR1 reads WNHNN; CDR2 reads SYGVQD (reference sequence). The V segment lost 6 bases and the J segment 4 bases; nucleotides outside the gene matches: 15. The CDR3 has 18 amino acids. The CDR3 bases are TGCGCCAGCAGGAAGGGCCCCAGGAAGGGGGCCGGGGCCAACGTCCTGACTTTC. Protein product: CASRKGPRKGAGANVLTF.

The chain uses TRBV19 and TRBJ1-1; maybe TRBD1 (5 bases). This CDR3 has 13 amino acids. Germline V CDR1 and CDR2: LNHDA, SQIVND (reference sequence). Trimming left V 6 bases short and J 0 bases short, with 8 bases between. The CDR3 spells CASRRQLNTEAFF. The CDR3, as DNA: TGTGCCAGTAGGAGACAGCTGAACACTGAAGCTTTCTTT.

The rearrangement uses TRBV4-1 and TRBJ1-1, with D tentatively TRBD1 (6 bases). Germline CDR1 MGHRA, CDR2 YSYEKL. V gave up 5 bases and J gave up 6 bases, with 19 bases separating them. This CDR3 is built from 15 residues. The CDR3 coding sequence is TGCGCCAGCAGCAACACCCAGGGGATAGGGGCTGAAGCTTTCTTT. Encoded protein: CASSNTQGIGAEAFF.

This sequence joins TRBV6-5 and TRBJ2-7, with D possibly being TRBD1 (5 bases). The germline gives CDR1 MNHEY, CDR2 SVGAGI. The V and J ends lost 4 bases and 7 bases respectively, with 14 bases between them. CDR3 length: 13 residues. CDR3 nucleotides: TGTGCCAGCAGTTCCACGCAGGGTCGTGAGCAGTACGTC. Its translation is CASSSTQGREQYV.